The following is a T cell receptor (beta chain) sequence with its context. The data were taken from a study of T-cell memory formation after mild COVID-19. V was clipped by 3 bases and J by 5 bases, with 15 bases between them. The germline gives CDR1 SGDLS, CDR2 YYNGEE. The CDR3 is 14 residues long. Via MiXCR, TCRdb re-called the 5' RACE reads, giving one row per CDR3 protein. Altogether about 190,000 distinct CDR3 sequences are present, 20% to 25% being singletons, with the ten largest covering more than 20%. The rearrangement joins TRBV9 to TRBJ2-7; D might be TRBD2 (7 bases). The receptor's source is an adult woman who had mild COVID-19 (a few samples of this study predate the infection). Cell type and time point are not known. What was sequenced was PBMCs or a T cell subset sorted from them (not recorded which). The CDR3 bases are TGTGCCAGCAGCGCCCGAGGCGGGGGCCACGAGCAGTACTTC. Amino acids: CASSARGGGHEQYF.